One sample yielded the 27 T cell receptor beta chains listed below, sequenced in a study of cytomegalovirus exposure and HLA in healthy donors. The PCR used 60 Vbeta and 13 Jbeta primers. Using immunoSEQ multiplex PCR, the repertoire was profiled, and TCRdb retains in-frame clones only, with some absent. This table holds 170,000 or so clones, 70% to 85% found once. The sequenced sample was PBMCs. All receptors come from a man between 45 and 60 years old in good health and CMV-seropositive.

The chain links TRBV7-8 to TRBJ2-2, with TRBD2 matching over 8 bases. The junction had 3 bases not matched to a gene; V was cut back by 2 bases and J by 4 bases. This CDR3 region has 15 residues. Germline lookup yields CDR1 SGHVS and CDR2 FQNEAQ. For the CDR3, the DNA is TGTGCCAGCAGCTTACGGGGGGGAGGCACCGGGGAGCTGTTTTTT. Encoded protein: CASSLRGGGTGELFF.

With regard to this clone: Other DNA sequences in this sample translate to the same CDR3. The chain employs TRBV5-1 and TRBJ2-1, with 8 bases matching TRBD2. This CDR3 has 15 residues. Per germline, CDR1 SGHRS and CDR2 YFSETQ. Trimming at V came to 2 bases and at J to 0 bases, leaving 1 base not matched to a gene. The CDR3 sequence is CASSLTSGSYNEQFF. CDR3 bases: TGCGCCAGCAGCTTAACTAGCGGCTCCTACAATGAGCAGTTCTTC.

This clone was observed a few times. The rearrangement links TRBV11-2 to TRBJ2-1, with TRBD2 identical over 9 bases. CDR3 length: 17 amino acids. CDR1 is SGHAT, CDR2 FQNNGV, per germline. V was pared by 8 bases and J by 4 bases, with 15 bases of the junction left unmatched. The CDR3 DNA reads as TGTGCCAGCTTTTCTGGGGCGGGGGGGCCGCATTACAATGAGCAGTTCTTC. The encoded protein is CASFSGAGGPHYNEQFF.

In this sample, this clone turned up a few times. The J gene is TRBJ1-1, the V gene TRBV6-5; D is undetermined. This CDR3 has 15 amino acids. Deletions cut 0 bases from V and 4 bases from J, with 12 bases between. Germline V gene lookup returns CDR1 MNHEY and CDR2 SVGAGI. The CDR3 bases are TGTGCCAGCAGTTACTCGAGCAGTCGGGTCACTGAAGCTTTCTTT. Translated, it gives CASSYSSSRVTEAFF.

The chain couples TRBV5-1 to TRBJ2-1, with 8 bases matching TRBD2. From germline, CDR1 is SGHRS and CDR2 YFSETQ. The CDR3 runs 18 residues. Trimming cost V 2 bases and J 7 bases; bases outside gene matches: 17. CDR3 residues: CASSLSLFGGGPGNEQFF. The CDR3 DNA follows: TGCGCCAGCAGCTTAAGTCTCTTTGGCGGGGGGCCAGGGAATGAGCAGTTCTTC.

The CDR3, as DNA: TGCGCCAGCAGCTTAGGACTAGCGGGGACTATGGCCGAGCAGTACTTC. This codes for CASSLGLAGTMAEQYF. The chain recombines TRBV5-1 with TRBJ2-7; 12 bases agree with TRBD2. V gave up 2 bases and J gave up 6 bases; unmatched junction bases: 9. The CDR3 is 16 amino acids. Germline CDR1 reads SGHRS; CDR2 reads YFSETQ.

The V call is TRBV9, the J call TRBJ1-1, with a weak D call TRBD1 (5 bases). Germline values: CDR1 SGDLS, CDR2 YYNGEE. Trimming removed 2 bases at V and 1 base at J, with 15 bases between. CDR3 size: 16 residues. The CDR3 sequence is CASSVGGSTANTEAFF. Here the CDR3 DNA reads TGTGCCAGCAGCGTGGGTGGGTCGACAGCGAACACTGAAGCTTTCTTT.

This chain links TRBV10-3 with TRBJ1-5, with 11 bases that match TRBD1. This CDR3 has 15 residues. The germline gives CDR1 ENHRY, CDR2 SYGVKD. The V and J ends lost 3 bases and 6 bases, in that order; junction bases with no gene match: 4. CDR3 in DNA: TGTGCCATCAGTGATAAGGGACAGGGGGTTCAGCCCCAGCATTTT. It codes for CAISDKGQGVQPQHF.

The V and J genes are TRBV6-4 and TRBJ1-2; 9 bases are shared with TRBD1. V was clipped by 4 bases and J by 8 bases; unmatched bases: 5. This CDR3 has 13 residues. Germline V gives CDR1 MRHNA, CDR2 SNTAGT. The CDR3: CASSVGTGTGYTF. CDR3 DNA sequence: TGTGCCAGCAGTGTTGGGACAGGGACCGGCTACACCTTC.

This clone has more than one count but fewer than ten. The genes are TRBV5-1 and TRBJ2-1, with TRBD2 identical over 7 bases. The CDR3 sequence is 14 residues long. Unmatched junction bases numbered 0, after V lost 0 bases and J lost 3 bases. CDR1 is SGHRS and CDR2 is YFSETQ in the germline V gene. In DNA form, the CDR3 reads TGCGCCAGCAGCTTGGGGACTAGCTACAATGAGCAGTTCTTC. Amino acids: CASSLGTSYNEQFF.

This sequence joins TRBV25-1 and TRBJ2-1; 8 bases align to TRBD2. J gave up 4 bases and V 1 base, and 6 bases lay outside the gene matches. This CDR3 has 16 residues. Germline loops: CDR1 MGHDK, CDR2 SYGVNS. CDR3 coding DNA: TGTGCCAGCAGTGAATTTCTTGCTAGCGGGTACAATGAGCAGTTCTTC. Translated, it gives CASSEFLASGYNEQFF.

J is TRBJ1-2 and V is TRBV5-4; 9 positions agree with TRBD1. V was clipped by 0 bases and J by 7 bases; unmatched bases: 7. This CDR3 region has 15 residues. Germline values: CDR1 SGHNT, CDR2 YYREEE (reference sequence). This CDR3 is CASSLAGGQGFGYTF. CDR3 bases: TGTGCCAGCAGCTTGGCCGGGGGACAGGGTTTTGGCTACACCTTC.

The rearrangement joins TRBV5-1 to TRBJ1-3; 7 nucleotides line up with TRBD1. Germline loops: CDR1 SGHRS, CDR2 YFSETQ. The CDR3 contains 15 residues. Trimming at V came to 0 bases and at J to 2 bases, leaving 2 bases not matched to a gene. CDR3 DNA: TGCGCCAGCAGCTTGGAGGGGGCGGCTGGAAACACCATATATTTT. Its translation: CASSLEGAAGNTIYF.

This clone was counted a single time. V and J are TRBV27 and TRBJ1-1; D is uncertain. Between the trimmed V and J ends, which lost 5 bases and 1 base, there was a span of 17 bases. The CDR3 length is 16 residues. Germline V gives CDR1 MNHEY, CDR2 SMNVEV (reference sequence). CDR3 residues: CASSEVAAPANTEAFF. CDR3 nucleotide sequence: TGTGCCAGCAGTGAGGTTGCAGCGCCCGCGAACACTGAAGCTTTCTTT.

The chain couples TRBV10-3 to TRBJ2-7; D perhaps matches TRBD1 (7 bases). V lost 4 bases to trimming and J lost 6 bases, with 13 bases between them. Germline assignment: CDR1 ENHRY and CDR2 SYGVKD. The CDR3 covers 13 residues. The CDR3 loop is CAISGGDSFEQYV. The CDR3 DNA reads TGTGCCATCAGTGGGGGGGACAGTTTCGAGCAGTACGTC.

This clone appeared a few times. This chain joins TRBV7-2 and TRBJ2-2; D is possibly TRBD1 (5 bases). Germline loops: CDR1 SGHTA, CDR2 FQGNSA. This CDR3 region has 17 residues. Trimming left V 0 bases short and J 5 bases short, with 16 bases between. The CDR3 sequence: CASSLAKTARTTGELFF. CDR3 DNA: TGTGCCAGCAGCTTAGCGAAGACAGCCCGCACGACCGGGGAGCTGTTTTTT.

The gene calls are TRBV7-8 and TRBJ2-7; no definite D call. This CDR3 is 14 amino acids long. Trimming left V 1 base short and J 2 bases short, with 9 bases between. The V gene's germline CDR1 is SGHVS and CDR2 FQNEAQ. The CDR3 coding sequence is TGTGCCAGCAGCTTAGGGCGGAAGGCCTACGAGCAGTACTTC. Encoded protein: CASSLGRKAYEQYF.

The chain combines TRBV5-1 with TRBJ2-5, with D perhaps TRBD1 (6 bases). Germline V gene lookup returns CDR1 SGHRS and CDR2 YFSETQ. Deletions cut 3 bases from V and 4 bases from J, with 7 bases between. The CDR3 covers 12 residues. CDR3: CASSSRGETQYF. CDR3 in DNA: TGCGCCAGCAGCTCCAGGGGAGAGACCCAGTACTTC.

The CDR3 loop is CASSPSPIYPYTEAFF. DNA of the CDR3: TGTGCCAGCAGTCCGAGCCCGATCTACCCGTACACTGAAGCTTTCTTT. The chain combines TRBV27 with TRBJ1-1; the D is unclear. This CDR3 comprises 16 residues. The ends were cut back, 5 bases at V and 3 bases at J, with 19 bases in the middle. CDR1 is MNHEY, CDR2 SMNVEV, per germline (reference sequence).

The chain couples TRBV2 to TRBJ1-5, with 7 bases that match TRBD1. V shed 6 bases and J 2 bases; nucleotides not matched to a gene: 4. CDR1 is SNHLY, CDR2 FYNNEI, per germline. This CDR3 has 14 amino acids. The CDR3 spells CASRTGTGNQPQHF. The CDR3 DNA reads as TGTGCCAGCAGGACAGGGACAGGCAATCAGCCCCAGCATTTT.

This clone was found a few times. This chain connects TRBV27 to TRBJ2-1; D ambiguous. The CDR3 is 14 amino acids. V was shortened by 3 bases and J by 0 bases, with 6 bases between the two germline ends. Germline V gene data show CDR1 as MNHEY and CDR2 as SMNVEV (reference sequence). The CDR3 here is CASSLSRSYNEQFF. CDR3 bases: TGTGCCAGCAGTTTGAGCCGCTCCTACAATGAGCAGTTCTTC.

V gene TRBV2 combines with J gene TRBJ1-2, with TRBD1 identical over 7 bases. Germline V gene data show CDR1 as SNHLY and CDR2 as FYNNEI. V gave up 8 bases and J gave up 0 bases; unmatched junction bases: 9. The CDR3 runs 15 residues. CDR3 coding DNA: TGTGCCAGCCCCCCCCAACAGGGGTCTAACTATGGCTACACCTTC. The encoded protein is CASPPQQGSNYGYTF. Together with reference TRBV2 and TRBJ1-2, the CDR3 gives the full variable domain: EPEVTQTPSHQVTQMGQEVILRCVPISNHLYFYWYRQILGQKVEFLVSFYNNEISEKSEIFDDQFSVERPDGSNFTLKIRSTKLEDSAMYFCASPPQQGSNYGYTFGSGTRLTVV.

The chain recombines TRBV5-1 with TRBJ1-3, with no clear D. Trimming removed 0 bases at V and 4 bases at J, with 11 bases between. The CDR3 runs 15 residues. The germline gives CDR1 SGHRS, CDR2 YFSETQ. The CDR3 reads CASSLDGQLGNTIYF. The CDR3 DNA is TGCGCCAGCAGCTTGGATGGGCAGTTAGGAAACACCATATATTTT.

This chain connects TRBV19 to TRBJ1-2; D gene unclear. This CDR3 is 14 amino acids long. Germline V gene sequence: CDR1 LNHDA, CDR2 SQIVND (reference sequence). The V gene lost 3 bases and the J gene lost 8 bases, with 16 bases spanning the gap. The CDR3 sequence is CASSISPGVWGYTF. Here the CDR3 DNA reads TGTGCCAGTAGTATCAGCCCGGGAGTGTGGGGCTACACCTTC. Full variable domain (outside the CDR3, taken from reference TRBV19 and TRBJ1-2): DGGITQSPKYLFRKEGQNVTLSCEQNLNHDAMYWYRQDPGQGLRLIYYSQIVNDFQKGDIAEGYSVSREKKESFPLTVTSAQKNPTAFYLCASSISPGVWGYTFGSGTRLTVV.

V usage is TRBV6-6 and J usage is TRBJ2-5; D is undetermined. The CDR3 has 11 amino acids. Germline V gives CDR1 MNHNY, CDR2 SVGAGI (reference sequence). Trimming shortened V by 5 bases and J by 2 bases, and 3 bases separated the two germline ends. The DNA for the CDR3 is TGTGCCAGCAGTCTGCAAGAGACCCAGTACTTC. Protein sequence: CASSLQETQYF.

This clone has just one count. CDR3 residues: CASSEGFIVTDTQYF. The CDR3 DNA follows: TGTGCCAGCAGCGAGGGCTTTATTGTCACAGATACGCAGTATTTT. The rearrangement links TRBV5-6 to TRBJ2-3, with D maybe TRBD2 (5 bases). CDR1 and CDR2 (germline): SGHDT, YYEEEE. V gave up 4 bases and J gave up 2 bases, with 14 bases separating them. The CDR3 runs to 15 residues.

Only one count was recorded for this clone. The chain has TRBV5-6 and TRBJ2-7; unclear D gene. The V end lost 3 bases, the J end lost 3 bases, and 4 bases lay between the germline ends. From germline, CDR1 is SGHDT and CDR2 YYEEEE. This CDR3 comprises 11 residues. This chain's CDR3 is CASSSYYEQYV. The CDR3 bases are TGTGCCAGCAGCTCCTACTACGAGCAGTACGTC.